Below are 5 T cell receptor beta chains sequenced from a single sample in a study of blood T cell repertoires in COVID-19. Assay: immunoSEQ multiplex PCR; the TCRdb copy retains only in-frame clones and omits some. The sample has 100,000 to 150,000 clones, approximately 88% seen once; the top ten hold over 9%. The material sequenced was peripheral blood. These receptors all come from a man aged 50-59 years with acute or convalescent COVID-19.

This chain joins TRBV4-1 and TRBJ1-6; 7 nucleotides agree with TRBD1. Germline CDR1 MGHRA, CDR2 YSYEKL. CDR3 length equals 21 residues. J gave up 0 bases and V 4 bases, and 18 bases lay outside the gene matches. The CDR3 DNA reads as TGCGCCAGCAGCCCTACCGCCACTAATCACAGGGGAAGCTCCTATAATTCACCCCTCCACTTT. Protein: CASSPTATNHRGSSYNSPLHF.

V and J are TRBV7-2 and TRBJ1-5; D uncertain. Germline CDR1 and CDR2: SGHTA and FQGNSA. The CDR3 runs to 17 residues. V shed 1 base and J shed 0 bases, with 13 bases lying between them. The CDR3 sequence: CASSLGWSLYSNQPQHF. For the CDR3, the DNA is TGTGCCAGCAGCTTAGGATGGAGCCTGTATAGCAATCAGCCCCAGCATTTT.

The chain links TRBV6-2 or TRBV6-3 to TRBJ2-7, with a tentative D call TRBD2 (6 bases). The ends were cut back, 4 bases at V and 0 bases at J, with 10 bases in the middle. There are 14 residues in the CDR3. CDR1 is MNHEY, CDR2 SVGEGT, per germline. The CDR3 protein is CASSSGGSSYEQYF. The CDR3 nucleotides are TGTGCCAGCAGTTCAGGAGGGAGCTCCTACGAGCAGTACTTC.

The chain employs TRBV11-1 and TRBJ1-1, with D perhaps TRBD1 (5 bases). This CDR3 has 14 residues. The germline V gene encodes CDR1 SGHAT and CDR2 FQDESV (reference sequence). Trimming shortened V by 3 bases and J by 4 bases, and 12 bases separated the two germline ends. CDR3 sequence: CASSLQGGVTEAFF. CDR3 coding DNA: TGTGCCAGCAGCTTGCAGGGTGGGGTCACTGAAGCTTTCTTT.

CDR3 in DNA: TGTGCCAGCAGAACAGAAGAGACCCAGTACTTC. Translation gives CASRTEETQYF. The chain recombines TRBV27 with TRBJ2-5; the D is unclear. Trimming stripped 6 bases from V and 3 bases from J, with 5 bases between. From germline, CDR1 is MNHEY and CDR2 SMNVEV (reference sequence). CDR3 length: 11 residues.